This T cell receptor beta chain came from a study of T cell changes during pregnancy in multiple sclerosis. The method was immunoSEQ multiplex PCR; TCRdb's version includes in-frame clones alone and lacks a portion of them. The sample consists of about 73,000 clones, 75% to 90% of them appearing once. The CDR3 extends over 14 amino acids. Germline V gene sequence: CDR1 SGDLS, CDR2 YYNGEE. The J segment lost 4 bases and the V segment lost 0 bases, leaving 4 bases of the junction unmatched. This material consisted of peripheral blood, taken after pregnancy. The receptor was isolated from a female donor in good health, enrolled as a control in a pregnancy study. This rearrangement joins TRBV9 to TRBJ2-7; 7 positions agree with TRBD2. The CDR3 bases are TGTGCCAGCAGCGTAGGGGAGGGGAGGTACGAGCAGTACTTC. It encodes CASSVGEGRYEQYF.